This TCR beta chain came from a study of graft-versus-host responses after intestinal transplantation (dated by TCRdb to the early 2020s). Looking at the study overall: Multivisceral, liver-intestinal, or isolated intestinal transplants were received by the recipients. Donor T cell macrochimerism was defined as a peak of at least 4% donor T cells among recipient peripheral blood mononuclear cells. The cohort enrolled about 23 intestinal transplant recipients, one of whom was a retransplant, and a few patients without pretransplant specimens were excluded. Instead of going to the commercial service, samples from a few later patients were sequenced in-house on an Illumina MiSeq and processed with MiXCR. After intestinal transplantation, graft-versus-host and host-versus-graft alloreactive T cell clones were followed in the graft, circulation and bone marrow using bulk TCR-beta CDR3 sequencing. To identify alloreactive clones, pre-transplant mixed lymphocyte reaction products were sequenced and then compared with unstimulated pre-transplant donor and recipient T cells. Every recipient was given anti-thymocyte globulin induction, followed by roughly 3 years of maintenance tacrolimus and steroids. The research as a whole found: Conclusions were limited by the relatively low number and heterogeneity of intestinal transplant patients. In the allografts of patients with donor T cell macrochimerism, GvH to HvG T cell clonal ratios were high. GvH clones were detected in recipient bone marrow, and some appeared earlier in ileal mucosa or blood, consistent with an intestinal mucosal origin. Early after transplant, declines in HvG clones were associated with peak levels of circulating GvH clones.

The CDR3 starts with the cysteine, ends with the phenylalanine, and has 16 residues. Here the CDR3 DNA is all that survives: 48 bases in frame from base 1. Compared with germline, V lacks 3 bases and J lacks 4 bases; bases without a gene match: 9. From a lookup of the germline V gene, CDR1 and CDR2 are KGHSH and LQKENI. The library came from the immunoSEQ multiplex PCR assay. For most patients, genomic DNA was isolated using the Qiagen DNeasy Blood and Tissue Kit and was shipped frozen to Adaptive Biotechnologies for TCR sequencing. High-throughput TCR-beta CDR3 sequencing of genomic DNA from most patients was performed by Adaptive Biotechnologies. Processing in the source paper ran as follows. TCR sequencing data were retrieved from Adaptive's ImmunoSEQ software for 15 to 20 patients, whereas a few other patients were processed with MiXCR and VDJtools. To correct CD4 versus CD8 sorting errors, sequences present in both subsets at a frequency ratio below 5:1 were removed. Because the origin of CDR3 nucleotide sequences shared between donor and recipient could not be assigned, those sequences were removed. To count as alloreactive, a clone needed at least 2-fold expansion over unstimulated cells and a minimum CFSE-low frequency of 0.002% (template counts) or 0.001% (read counts). A clone was considered mappable if detected in the sequenced pre-transplant spleen, lymph node, or MLR CFSE-low populations of the donor or recipient. Cumulative frequency of alloreactive clones was calculated as a percentage of all sequences weighted by copy number. Held by TCRdb, this immuneACCESS table contains in-frame sequences only and omits some clones. Under half of the omission traces to an unresolved V gene where checked; the cause of the rest is unknown. V and J calls and clone size follow that table, whereas D and trimming were derived from the DNA. The sample table records about 88,000 clones; 85% to 95% of these occur just once. Approximately 0.32% of the sample is in the top ten clones.

Explained via the paper, the time point label denotes: cells obtained before transplantation from donor or recipient. CD3+CD4+ and CD3+CD8+ populations were FACS-sorted from unstimulated pre-transplant donor and recipient cells taken from spleen or lymph nodes. In regard to this clone: Its recognized antigen is unknown. No per-base quality is available; no much larger clone lies one base away.

In this chain, TRBV18 is recombined with TRBJ1-1; TRBD1 agrees with 9 junctional bases. The clonotype comes from a human donor who was the organ donor for an intestinal transplant. The material was unstimulated CD4+ T cells sorted from spleen or lymph node cells, obtained before transplant. Read as DNA, the sequence is TGTGCCAGCTCACCTCCGGGGTACAGGGGGCCCACTGAAGCTTTCTTT. This translates into CASSPPGYRGPTEAFF.